This T cell receptor (beta chain) appears in the sequencing data of a study of blood T cell repertoires in COVID-19. Study-wide background: Acute and convalescent COVID-19 samples came from the United States, Italy and Spain. Sources were T cells, B-cell-depleted T cells, or PBMCs; the material itself was cDNA or gDNA.

As processed by the authors: Reference gene primer amplification in the assay estimated nucleated cell counts. Clones were read by immunoSEQ multiplex PCR, and TCRdb kept only the in-frame ones, dropping some. Clone size and the V and J calls come from that table; the DNA yielded D and trimming. This repertoire shows over 450,000 clones, about 88% found once; its top ten account for about 0.91%. The CDR3 sequence is 15 residues long. V was pared by 5 bases and J by 2 bases, with 3 bases of the junction left unmatched. Germline V lookup: CDR1 SEHNR, CDR2 FQNEAQ (reference sequence). The rearrangement uses TRBV7-9 and TRBJ1-5; the match to TRBD1 covers 10 bases. The origin of this receptor is a man aged 18 to 30 with COVID-19, enrolled during active disease. What was sequenced was peripheral blood. The CDR3 reads CASSRTGGGNQPQHF. The CDR3 DNA reads as TGTGCCAGCAGCCGGACAGGGGGTGGCAATCAGCCCCAGCATTTT. Full variable domain (rest looked up from reference TRBV7-9 and TRBJ1-5): DTGVSQNPRHKITKRGQNVTFRCDPISEHNRLYWYRQTLGQGPEFLTYFQNEAQLEKSRLLSDRFSAERPKGSFSTLEIQRTEQGDSAMYLCASSRTGGGNQPQHFGDGTRLSIL.